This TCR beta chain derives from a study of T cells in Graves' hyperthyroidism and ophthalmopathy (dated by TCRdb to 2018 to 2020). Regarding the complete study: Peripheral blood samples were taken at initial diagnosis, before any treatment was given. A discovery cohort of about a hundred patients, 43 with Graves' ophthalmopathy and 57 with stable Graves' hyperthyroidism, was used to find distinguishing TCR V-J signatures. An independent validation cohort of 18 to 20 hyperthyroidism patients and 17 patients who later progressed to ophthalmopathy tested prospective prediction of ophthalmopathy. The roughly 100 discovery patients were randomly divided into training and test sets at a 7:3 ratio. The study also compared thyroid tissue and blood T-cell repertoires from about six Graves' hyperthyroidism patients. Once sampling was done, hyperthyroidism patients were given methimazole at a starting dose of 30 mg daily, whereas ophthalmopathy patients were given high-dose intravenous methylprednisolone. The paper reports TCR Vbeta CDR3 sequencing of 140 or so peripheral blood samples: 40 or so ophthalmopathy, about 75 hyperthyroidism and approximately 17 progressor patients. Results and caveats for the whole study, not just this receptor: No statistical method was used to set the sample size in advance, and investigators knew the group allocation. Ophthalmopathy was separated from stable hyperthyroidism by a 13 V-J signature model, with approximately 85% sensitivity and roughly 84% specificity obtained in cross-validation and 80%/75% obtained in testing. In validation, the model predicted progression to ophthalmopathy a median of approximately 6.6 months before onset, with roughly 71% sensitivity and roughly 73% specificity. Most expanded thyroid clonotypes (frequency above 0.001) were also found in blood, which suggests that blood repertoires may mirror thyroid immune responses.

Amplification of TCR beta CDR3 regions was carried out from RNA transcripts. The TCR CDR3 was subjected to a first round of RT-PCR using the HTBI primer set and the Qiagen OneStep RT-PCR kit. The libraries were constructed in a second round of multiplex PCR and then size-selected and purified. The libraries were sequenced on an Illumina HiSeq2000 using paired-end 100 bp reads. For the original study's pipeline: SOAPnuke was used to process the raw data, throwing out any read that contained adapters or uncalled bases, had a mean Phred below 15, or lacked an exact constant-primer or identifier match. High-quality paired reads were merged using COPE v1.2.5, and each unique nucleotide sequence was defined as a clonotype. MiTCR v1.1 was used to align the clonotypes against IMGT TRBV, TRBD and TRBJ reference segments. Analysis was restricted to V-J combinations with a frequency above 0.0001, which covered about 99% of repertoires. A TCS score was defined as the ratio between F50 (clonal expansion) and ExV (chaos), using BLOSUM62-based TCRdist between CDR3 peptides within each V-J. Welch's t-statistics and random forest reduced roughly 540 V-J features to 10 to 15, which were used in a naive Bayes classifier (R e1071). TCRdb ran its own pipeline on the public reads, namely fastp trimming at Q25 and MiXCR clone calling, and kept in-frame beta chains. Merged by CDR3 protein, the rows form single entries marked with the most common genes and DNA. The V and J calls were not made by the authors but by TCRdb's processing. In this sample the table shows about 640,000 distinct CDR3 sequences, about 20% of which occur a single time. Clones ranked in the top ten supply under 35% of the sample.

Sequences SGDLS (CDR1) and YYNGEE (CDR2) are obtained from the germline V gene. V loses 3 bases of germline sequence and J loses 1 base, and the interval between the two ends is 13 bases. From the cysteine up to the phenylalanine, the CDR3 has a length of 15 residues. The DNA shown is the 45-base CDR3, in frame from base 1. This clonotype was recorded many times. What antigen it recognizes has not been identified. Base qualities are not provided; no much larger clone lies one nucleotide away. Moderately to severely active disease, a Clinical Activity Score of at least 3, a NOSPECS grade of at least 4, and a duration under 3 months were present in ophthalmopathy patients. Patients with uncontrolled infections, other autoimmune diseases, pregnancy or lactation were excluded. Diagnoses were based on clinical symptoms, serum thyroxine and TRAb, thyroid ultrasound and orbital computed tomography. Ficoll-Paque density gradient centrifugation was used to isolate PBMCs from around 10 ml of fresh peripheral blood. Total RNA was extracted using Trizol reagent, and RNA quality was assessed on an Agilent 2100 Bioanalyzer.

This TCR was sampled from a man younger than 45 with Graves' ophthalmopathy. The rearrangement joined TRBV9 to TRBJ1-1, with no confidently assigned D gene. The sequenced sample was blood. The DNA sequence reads TGTGCCAGCAGCGCTGACGAGGGCCGGAACACTGAAGCTTTCTTT. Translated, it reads CASSADEGRNTEAFF.